This T cell receptor (beta chain) was recovered during a study of blood T cell repertoires in COVID-19. About the research overall: In each case, the material was cDNA or gDNA derived from T cells, B-cell-depleted T cells, or PBMCs.

Profiled with immunoSEQ multiplex PCR; TCRdb holds only in-frame clones, not every one. The sample lists 150,000 to 200,000 clones, just over 90% seen once, with just under 2% in the top ten. This clone appeared once. The receptor was isolated from a woman in her sixties with COVID-19, enrolled during active disease. Sequenced: peripheral blood.

The CDR3 bases are TGTGCCAGTTCAGGTTGGGGGGATGGCTACACCTTC. Its protein product is CASSGWGDGYTF. The rearrangement links TRBV12-3 or TRBV12-4 to TRBJ1-2, with D maybe TRBD1 (5 bases). The germline V and J ends were trimmed by 9 bases and 6 bases, with 14 bases remaining between them. CDR3 length equals 12 residues.